This TCR beta chain emerged from a study of blood T cell repertoires in COVID-19. The overall study: From T cells, B-cell-depleted T cells, or PBMCs came the material, which was cDNA or gDNA.

In the original workflow: Reference gene primer amplification in the assay estimated nucleated cell counts. Repertoires were generated with immunoSEQ multiplex PCR, while TCRdb's copy carries only in-frame clones and drops some. V, J and clone size were drawn from that table, and D and trimming were deduced from the DNA. The repertoire holds approximately 59,000 clones, with under 90% as singletons. Sequenced sample: peripheral blood. The sequence was collected from a man in his forties or fifties with active COVID-19.

The CDR3 protein is CSSLTLNEQFF. Here the CDR3 DNA reads TGCAGTTCCCTAACCCTAAATGAGCAGTTCTTC. V usage is TRBV20-1 and J usage is TRBJ2-1; no clear D gene. This CDR3 spans 11 amino acids. The ends were cut back, 8 bases at V and 7 bases at J, with 12 bases in the middle. Germline-derived CDR1 and CDR2 are DFQATT and SNEGSKA (reference sequence).